This T cell receptor (beta chain) was documented in a study of OX40 agonist ivuxolimab in advanced cancers. Across the study: Ivuxolimab, which patients received intravenously every 2 weeks, was dosed at 0.01 to 10 mg/kg. Dose-escalation patients' cancers were hepatocellular carcinoma, melanoma, renal cell or head and neck cancer. Findings of the study overall: Dose levels from 0.1 to 3.0 mg/kg saw CD4+ and CD8+ blood T cells expand clonally by week 6.

In germline, CDR1 is SGDLS, CDR2 YYNGEE. The CDR3 is 14 residues long. V shed 2 bases and J shed 4 bases, with 9 bases lying between them. In the case of this clone: As yet, its antigen is unknown.

Researchers took blood at baseline, on cycle 4 day 1, and on cycle 7 day 1. The table came from immunoSEQ multiplex PCR; TCRdb's copy has only in-frame clones and leaves some out. The sample includes just under 95,000 clones, roughly 84% of them seen just once. The TCR sequence derives from an adult with an advanced solid tumor such as melanoma, head and neck, liver or kidney cancer. The chain couples TRBV9 to TRBJ2-2; maybe TRBD1 (6 bases). Sequenced material: CD4+ or CD8+ T cells sorted from blood, taken in a trial of the OX40 agonist ivuxolimab. The CDR3 sequence: CASSVGQLTGELFF. CDR3 in DNA: TGTGCCAGCAGCGTTGGACAGCTCACCGGGGAGCTGTTTTTT.